These 10 T cell receptor beta chains share one sample of origin, sequenced in a study of T-cell memory formation after mild COVID-19. TCRdb reprocessed the 5' RACE reads with MiXCR, giving one entry per CDR3 protein. The data contain 250,000 to 350,000 distinct CDR3 sequences, 16% of them singletons. The specimen sequenced was PBMCs or a T cell subset sorted from them (not recorded which). Receptor source: a young man who had mild COVID-19 (a few samples of this study predate the infection). Cell type and time point are not known.

The V and J genes are TRBV10-3 and TRBJ1-1; 8 positions agree with TRBD1. Trimming cost V 6 bases and J 5 bases; bases outside gene matches: 2. Germline CDR1 ENHRY, CDR2 SYGVKD. This CDR3 contains 12 residues. CDR3 nucleotides: TGTGCCATCAGGACAGGGGCAACTGAAGCTTTCTTT. It yields the protein CAIRTGATEAFF.

This clonotype was picked up many times. The rearrangement links TRBV5-1 to TRBJ2-2; 9 bases line up with TRBD1. The CDR3 contains 15 residues. V lost 4 bases, J lost 1 base, and 2 bases stayed unmatched. CDR1 is SGHRS, CDR2 YFSETQ, per germline. Written as DNA, the CDR3 is TGCGCCAGCAGCAAGGGACAGGGGAACACCGGGGAGCTGTTTTTT. It is translated as CASSKGQGNTGELFF.

The rearrangement joins TRBV6-5 to TRBJ2-1; 8 bases are shared with TRBD2. The ends lost 6 bases at V and 3 bases at J; junction bases unmatched: 1. The length of the CDR3 is 13 residues. The germline V gene has CDR1 MNHEY and CDR2 SVGAGI. CDR3 sequence reads: CASRSGGYNEQFF. The CDR3 nucleotides are TGTGCCAGCAGGAGCGGGGGCTACAATGAGCAGTTCTTC.

This clonotype was seen repeatedly, ten times or more. The V and J genes are TRBV2 and TRBJ2-5, with D perhaps TRBD2 (5 bases). V was pared by 6 bases and J by 2 bases, with 13 bases between. The CDR3 covers 14 residues. The germline V gene has CDR1 SNHLY and CDR2 FYNNEI. The chain's CDR3 is CASRGTSTQETQYF. CDR3 nucleotide sequence: TGTGCCAGCAGGGGTACTAGTACTCAAGAGACCCAGTACTTC.

The J gene is TRBJ1-4, the V gene TRBV12-3 or TRBV12-4; D is undetermined. The CDR3 covers 14 residues. With 3 bases removed from V and 7 bases from J, the gap between germline ends came to 12 bases. The DNA of the CDR3 is TGTGCCAGCAGTTTTGGGGTATTGCGTGAAAAACTGTTTTTT. Encoded protein: CASSFGVLREKLFF.

This clonotype was detected only a few times. V usage is TRBV12-3 or TRBV12-4 and J usage is TRBJ2-2; D possibly matches TRBD1 or TRBD2 (6 bases each). V dropped 6 bases and J dropped 6 bases, with 14 bases sitting between them. The CDR3 sequence is 14 residues long. The CDR3 protein is CASSPSGAAGELFF. DNA of the CDR3: TGTGCCAGCAGCCCGTCGGGGGCCGCCGGGGAGCTGTTTTTT.

V usage is TRBV5-1 and J usage is TRBJ2-7; either TRBD1 or TRBD2 may fit D (5 bases each). The CDR3 extends over 15 amino acids. Germline V lookup: CDR1 SGHRS, CDR2 YFSETQ. The V end was cut by 4 bases, the J end by 0 bases, with 14 bases between. In DNA form, the CDR3 reads TGCGCCAGCAGCCAGGCTGGGGGTTTCTCCTACGAGCAGTACTTC. Amino acids: CASSQAGGFSYEQYF.

The V and J genes are TRBV20-1 and TRBJ2-6, with D hard to call. The length of the CDR3 is 16 residues. Germline loops: CDR1 DFQATT, CDR2 SNEGSKA (reference sequence). With 5 bases removed from V and 4 bases from J, the gap between germline ends came to 18 bases. The CDR3 reads CSAADDGLWGANVLTF. The CDR3 coding sequence is TGCAGTGCTGCCGATGACGGGCTCTGGGGGGCCAACGTCCTGACTTTC.

This clonotype was detected only a few times. The chain links TRBV4-3 to TRBJ2-1; TRBD1 or TRBD2 may be the D gene (6 bases each). From germline, CDR1 is LGHNA and CDR2 YSLEER. V gave up 0 bases and J gave up 5 bases, with 11 bases separating them. The CDR3 has 15 amino acids. CDR3 DNA: TGCGCCAGCAGCCAAGACCCGGGGGCCCACAATGAGCAGTTCTTC. It codes for CASSQDPGAHNEQFF.

CDR3 loop: CATSRDQYLSGNTIYF. CDR3 DNA: TGTGCCACCAGCAGAGATCAGTACCTCTCTGGAAACACCATATATTTT. The chain has TRBV15 and TRBJ1-3; D unresolved. V was clipped by 0 bases and J by 0 bases, with 9 bases between them. The germline CDR1 and CDR2 sequences are LNHNV and YYDKDF (reference sequence). This CDR3 region has 16 residues.